These T cell receptor beta chains were read from a single sample in a study of shared clonotypes between healthy human individuals. Some clones are missing from TCRdb's copy, which holds only in-frame ones; the method was immunoSEQ multiplex PCR. The sample records around 1.6 million clones, about 98% being singletons. Sequencing used naive CD4+ T cells sorted from blood. These receptors originate from a man aged 25-45 years in good health. CDR3s include the opening cysteine and the closing phenylalanine or tryptophan. D genes are given only for firm matches. Clone size, where shown, is once, few, many, or a class for clones that have expanded.

v_gene,d_gene,j_gene,abundance,len,CDR3aa,CDR3nt
TRBV30,TRBD2,TRBJ2-7,.,16,CAWSVHPGGGLYEQYF,TGTGCCTGGAGTGTACACCCCGGGGGGGGCCTCTACGAGCAGTACTTC
TRBV7-2,.,TRBJ2-1,.,15,CASSSTPGNYNEQFF,TGTGCCAGCAGCTCCACCCCGGGCAATTACAATGAGCAGTTCTTC
TRBV11-2,TRBD2,TRBJ2-7,.,13,CASSRTSFYEQYF,TGTGCCAGCAGCCGGACTAGCTTTTACGAGCAGTACTTC
TRBV7-9,.,TRBJ2-6,.,15,CASSLEVLGANVLTF,TGTGCCAGCAGCTTAGAAGTTCTCGGGGCCAACGTCCTGACTTTC
TRBV28,TRBD1,TRBJ1-1,.,13,CASSLTGVTEAFF,TGTGCCAGCAGTTTAACAGGGGTCACTGAAGCTTTCTTT
TRBV5-4,.,TRBJ2-5,.,13,CASSLGPKETQYF,TGTGCCAGCAGCTTGGGACCCAAGGAGACCCAGTACTTC
TRBV5-1,TRBD2,TRBJ2-5,.,17,CASSPSSGLAGTLAQYF,TGCGCCAGCAGCCCCTCGTCGGGGCTAGCGGGAACTTTGGCCCAGTACTTC
TRBV28,TRBD1,TRBJ1-1,.,16,CASSRGQGARNTEAFF,TGTGCCAGCAGCCGCGGACAGGGGGCCCGGAACACTGAAGCTTTCTTT
TRBV19,TRBD1,TRBJ1-1,.,14,CASSMNTRGTEAFF,TGTGCCAGTAGTATGAACACCAGGGGGACTGAAGCTTTCTTT
TRBV10-2,.,TRBJ2-7,.,13,CASSVNGGYEQYF,TGCGCCAGCAGTGTTAACGGGGGCTACGAGCAGTACTTC
TRBV5-6,.,TRBJ1-1,.,15,CASSLVSAKNTEAFF,TGTGCCAGCAGCTTGGTTTCGGCCAAAAACACTGAAGCTTTCTTT
TRBV4-3,.,TRBJ1-4,.,14,CASSQEIIGEKLFF,TGCGCCAGCAGCCAAGAGATCATAGGGGAAAAACTGTTTTTT
TRBV18,.,TRBJ1-4,.,15,CASSFSWDTNEKLFF,TGTGCCAGCTCATTCAGTTGGGACACTAATGAAAAACTGTTTTTT
TRBV9,.,TRBJ2-1,.,17,CASSVVGRRGSYNEQFF,TGTGCCAGCAGCGTAGTCGGGAGACGCGGCTCCTACAATGAGCAGTTCTTC
TRBV6-5,.,TRBJ2-5,once,16,CASSYSLGVNQETQYF,TGTGCCAGCAGTTATTCCCTAGGGGTGAATCAAGAGACCCAGTACTTC
TRBV15,.,TRBJ1-5,.,18,CATSRDTGQGTGNQPQHF,TGTGCCACCAGCAGAGATACGGGGCAGGGCACGGGCAATCAGCCCCAGCATTTT
TRBV5-1,.,TRBJ2-3,.,13,CASSLGFGYTQYF,TGCGCCAGCAGCTTAGGGTTTGGGTATACGCAGTATTTT
TRBV9,.,TRBJ1-2,.,15,CASSVKEGFAYGYTF,TGTGCCAGCAGCGTAAAGGAAGGGTTTGCCTATGGCTACACCTTC
TRBV6-1,TRBD2,TRBJ2-1,.,14,CASRTSGRPPEQFF,TGTGCCAGCAGGACTAGCGGGAGGCCTCCGGAGCAGTTCTTC
TRBV29-1,TRBD1,TRBJ2-7,once,13,CSVVGQGANEQYF,TGCAGCGTTGTGGGTCAGGGGGCGAACGAGCAGTACTTC
TRBV29-1,.,TRBJ2-1,.,11,CSVEPSNEQFF,TGCAGCGTTGAACCTAGTAATGAGCAGTTCTTC
TRBV5-6,TRBD2,TRBJ2-7,.,15,CASSLALAGTYEQYF,TGTGCCAGCAGCTTGGCCCTAGCGGGGACCTACGAGCAGTACTTC
TRBV7-9,.,TRBJ2-7,.,11,CASSIFYEQYF,TGTGCCAGCAGCATTTTCTACGAGCAGTACTTC
TRBV10-1,.,TRBJ2-1,.,13,CASSEPRVKGQFF,TGCGCCAGCAGTGAGCCGCGAGTGAAGGGGCAGTTCTTC
TRBV5-4,TRBD1,TRBJ1-4,.,15,CASSKRTGVNEKLFF,TGTGCCAGCAGCAAACGGACAGGCGTTAATGAAAAACTGTTTTTT
TRBV28,TRBD2,TRBJ2-1,.,15,CATLRGSGSYNEQFF,TGTGCCACCCTAAGAGGGAGCGGGAGCTACAATGAGCAGTTCTTC
TRBV11-3,.,TRBJ2-5,.,15,CASSLGPGGQETQYF,TGTGCCAGCAGCTTAGGACCGGGCGGGCAAGAGACCCAGTACTTC
TRBV18,.,TRBJ2-3,.,13,CASSPLATDTQYF,TGTGCCAGCTCACCCCTTGCCACAGATACGCAGTATTTT
TRBV5-4,TRBD1,TRBJ2-2,.,18,CASRLPLRQGVDTGELFF,TGTGCCAGCAGGTTACCCCTACGACAGGGCGTTGACACCGGGGAGCTGTTTTTT
TRBV7-3,TRBD2,TRBJ2-1,.,15,CASSPRLAGFNEQFF,TGTGCCAGCAGCCCTCGACTAGCGGGATTCAATGAGCAGTTCTTC
TRBV27,TRBD2,TRBJ2-3,.,14,CASWASGGTDTQYF,TGTGCCAGCTGGGCTAGCGGGGGCACAGATACGCAGTATTTT
TRBV15,.,TRBJ1-5,.,17,CATSRDRGEVGNQPQHF,TGTGCCACCAGCAGAGATCGGGGGGAGGTCGGCAATCAGCCCCAGCATTTT
TRBV5-1,.,TRBJ2-5,.,14,CASSVYRDQETQYF,TGCGCCAGCAGCGTCTACAGGGACCAAGAGACCCAGTACTTC
TRBV7-8,.,TRBJ2-7,.,15,CASSFEPGHRYEQYF,TGTGCCAGCAGCTTTGAGCCGGGACACCGCTACGAGCAGTACTTC
TRBV9,.,TRBJ2-1,.,15,CASSVGGSGSNEQFF,TGTGCCAGCAGCGTAGGTGGTAGCGGCAGCAATGAGCAGTTCTTC
TRBV21-1,.,TRBJ2-7,.,17,CASSKGVTGTVSYEQYF,TGTGCCAGCAGCAAAGGAGTAACCGGGACAGTCTCCTACGAGCAGTACTTC
TRBV4-3,.,TRBJ2-7,.,14,CASSHLQGPYEQYF,TGCGCCAGCAGCCATTTACAGGGTCCCTACGAGCAGTACTTC
TRBV13,.,TRBJ2-3,.,20,CASSLGYGRLAGTHTDTQYF,TGTGCCAGCAGCTTAGGCTATGGGCGACTGGCGGGAACTCACACAGATACGCAGTATTTT
TRBV27,.,TRBJ2-7,.,13,CASAWDKRYEQYF,TGTGCCAGCGCTTGGGACAAAAGATACGAGCAGTACTTC
TRBV6-5,.,TRBJ1-1,.,15,CASSTGPTVNTEAFF,TGTGCCAGCAGTACCGGGCCGACCGTGAACACTGAAGCTTTCTTT
TRBV6-1,TRBD1,TRBJ2-7,.,15,CASSEGGTGTYEQYF,TGTGCCAGCAGTGAAGGTGGGACAGGTACCTACGAGCAGTACTTC
TRBV19,TRBD2,TRBJ2-5,.,15,CASSRRGLAGETQYF,TGTGCCAGTAGTAGGAGAGGACTAGCGGGAGAGACCCAGTACTTC
TRBV9,.,TRBJ2-3,.,15,CASSLEGVRTDTQYF,TGTGCCAGCAGCCTGGAGGGCGTTCGCACAGATACGCAGTATTTT
TRBV9,TRBD2,TRBJ2-2,.,15,CASSVTSGSSGELFF,TGTGCCAGCAGCGTAACCAGCGGGAGTTCTGGGGAGCTGTTTTTT
TRBV28,.,TRBJ1-5,.,14,CASSFLQGNQPQHF,TGTGCCAGCAGCTTCCTTCAGGGCAATCAGCCCCAGCATTTT
TRBV18,.,TRBJ2-2,.,16,CASSPRMSGSPGELFF,TGTGCCAGCTCACCTAGGATGAGCGGCAGCCCCGGGGAGCTGTTTTTT
TRBV18,.,TRBJ2-3,.,15,CASSPRAGVFDTQYF,TGTGCCAGCTCACCAAGGGCAGGGGTATTTGATACGCAGTATTTT
TRBV5-1,TRBD1,TRBJ2-7,.,17,CASSYGTGGKHSYEQYF,TGCGCCAGCAGCTACGGGACAGGGGGCAAGCACTCCTACGAGCAGTACTTC
TRBV5-4,.,TRBJ1-3,.,14,CASSLTGTGNTIYF,TGTGCCAGCAGTTTAACAGGTACAGGAAACACCATATATTTT
TRBV9,.,TRBJ1-2,.,13,CASSVGGNYGYTF,TGTGCCAGCAGCGTAGGAGGAAACTATGGCTACACCTTC
TRBV30,.,TRBJ1-1,.,16,CASLGGGAFMNTEAFF,TGTGCCTCCCTCGGGGGGGGCGCCTTCATGAACACTGAAGCTTTCTTT
TRBV5-1,TRBD2,TRBJ2-3,.,17,CASSLGPLAGDADTQYF,TGCGCCAGCAGCTTGGGACCCCTAGCGGGAGACGCAGATACGCAGTATTTT
TRBV11-2,.,TRBJ2-2,.,14,CASSFLALTGELFF,TGTGCCAGCAGCTTCCTAGCGCTCACCGGGGAGCTGTTTTTT
TRBV7-7,TRBD2,TRBJ2-1,.,14,CASSLGLAGGPEFF,TGTGCTAGCAGCTTGGGACTAGCGGGAGGGCCTGAGTTCTTC
TRBV19,TRBD1,TRBJ1-5,.,15,CASSTGQLIFGPQHF,TGTGCCAGTAGCACGGGACAGCTGATCTTTGGGCCCCAGCATTTT
TRBV29-1,TRBD2,TRBJ2-1,.,15,CSVDSAGTLYNEQFF,TGCAGCGTAGACTCAGCGGGAACTCTCTACAATGAGCAGTTCTTC
TRBV7-3,.,TRBJ2-1,.,13,CASSLSGYNEQFF,TGTGCCAGCAGCTTATCCGGGTACAATGAGCAGTTCTTC
TRBV7-9,TRBD2,TRBJ2-7,.,17,CASSPPGLAGLSYEQYF,TGTGCCAGCAGCCCGCCGGGACTAGCGGGCCTTTCCTACGAGCAGTACTTC
TRBV9,TRBD2,TRBJ2-1,once,17,CASSVGASGRLDNEQFF,TGTGCCAGCAGCGTAGGGGCTAGCGGGAGGTTGGACAATGAGCAGTTCTTC